The clone carrying this T cell receptor beta chain was counted once. The sample comes from a study of T cell changes during pregnancy in multiple sclerosis. Some clones are missing from TCRdb's copy, which holds only in-frame ones; the method was immunoSEQ multiplex PCR. This table has around 27,000 clones, approximately 90% appearing once. CDR3 length: 11 residues. Germline CDR1 is SNHLY and CDR2 is FYNNEI. V was clipped by 3 bases and J by 7 bases, with 6 bases between them. Material: CD4+ T cells from peripheral blood mononuclear cells, obtained in the first trimester of pregnancy. The source of this sequence is a female donor with multiple sclerosis, enrolled in a pregnancy study. The V and J genes are TRBV2 and TRBJ1-2; D unresolved. This CDR3 is CASSEEGGYTF. CDR3 bases: TGTGCCAGCAGTGAGGAGGGTGGCTACACCTTC.